The TCR beta chain described here comes from a study of identical twins. This clonotype was observed many times. What it binds is unknown. cDNA molecules carried unique molecular identifiers, and template switching added a universal primer site. TCRdb reprocessed the 5' RACE reads via MiXCR and lists one record per CDR3 protein. The sample lists 1,800,000 or so distinct CDR3 sequences; around a third were seen once. Study-wide results and caveats: Twins shared out-of-frame alpha sequences with excess low generation probability. Models predicted too little out-of-frame TCR alpha sharing in monozygotic twins. Excess sharing by twins proved weaker in beta out-of-frame sequences.

The sequenced material came from cord blood. The source of this sequence is a newborn girl in good health.

Written as DNA, the CDR3 is TGCAGCGTGAAGCGGTCCAGCTCCTACAATGAGCAGTTCTTC. As protein: CSVKRSSSYNEQFF. V gene TRBV29-1 combines with J gene TRBJ2-1, with D possibly matching TRBD2 (5 bases). There are 14 residues in the CDR3. Germline V gene data show CDR1 as SQVTM and CDR2 as ANQGSEA. Trimming took 6 bases from V and 0 from J, leaving 12 bases between them.